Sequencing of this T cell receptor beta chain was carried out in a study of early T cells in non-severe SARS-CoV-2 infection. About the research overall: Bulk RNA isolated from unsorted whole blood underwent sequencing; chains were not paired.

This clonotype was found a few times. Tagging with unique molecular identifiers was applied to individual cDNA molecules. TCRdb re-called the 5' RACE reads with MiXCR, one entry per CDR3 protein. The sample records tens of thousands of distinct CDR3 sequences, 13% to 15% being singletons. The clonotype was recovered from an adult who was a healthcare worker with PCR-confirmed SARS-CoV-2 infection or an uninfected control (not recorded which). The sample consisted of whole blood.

CDR3 residues: CASSFNGPPYEQYF. The CDR3 DNA reads as TGTGCCAGCAGTTTCAACGGGCCTCCCTACGAGCAGTACTTC. The chain has TRBV12-3 or TRBV12-4 and TRBJ2-7; D gene unclear. V lost 3 bases, J lost 2 bases, and 11 bases lay in between. CDR3 size: 14 residues.